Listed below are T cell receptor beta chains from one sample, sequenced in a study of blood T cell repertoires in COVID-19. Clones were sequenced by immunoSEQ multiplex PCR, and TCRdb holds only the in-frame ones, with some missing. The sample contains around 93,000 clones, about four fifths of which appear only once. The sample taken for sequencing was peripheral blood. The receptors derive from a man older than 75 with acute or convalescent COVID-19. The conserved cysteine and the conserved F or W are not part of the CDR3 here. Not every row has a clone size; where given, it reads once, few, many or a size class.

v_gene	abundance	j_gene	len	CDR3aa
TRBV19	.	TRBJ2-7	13	ASSALGQPSYEQY
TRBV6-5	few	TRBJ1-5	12	ASSYSRGTQPQH
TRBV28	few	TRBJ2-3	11	ASSLQSPHTQY
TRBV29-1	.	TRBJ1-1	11	SGSGTGNTEAF
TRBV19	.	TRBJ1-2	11	ASAPGTGIGYT
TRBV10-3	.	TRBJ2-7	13	AISESRSGFDEQY
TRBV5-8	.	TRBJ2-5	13	ASSRSDSPVGTQY
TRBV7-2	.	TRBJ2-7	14	ASSLELAGGAYEQY
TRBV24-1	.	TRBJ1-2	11	ATSDLPGNGYT
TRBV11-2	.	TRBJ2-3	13	ASSPFGTLTDTQY
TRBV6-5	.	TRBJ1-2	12	ASSQTGKNDGYT
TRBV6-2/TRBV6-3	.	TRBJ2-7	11	ASSSPGNYEQY
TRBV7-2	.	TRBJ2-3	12	ASSLSGYTDTQY
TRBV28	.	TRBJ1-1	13	ASTPGQGKVAEAF
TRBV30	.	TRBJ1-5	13	AWNAGQGRVQPQH
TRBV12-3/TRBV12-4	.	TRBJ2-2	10	ASSPDRGELF
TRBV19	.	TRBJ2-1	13	ASSTPGQGSNEQF
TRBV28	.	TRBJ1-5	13	ASRVAGGENQPQH
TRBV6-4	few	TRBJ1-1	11	ASSDYLHTEAF
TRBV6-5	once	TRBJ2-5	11	ASTEDRGETQY
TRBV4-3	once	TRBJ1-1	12	ASSQGQGVTEAF